This T cell receptor (beta chain) was captured in a study of blood T cell repertoires in COVID-19. Turning to the study itself: The United States, Italy and Spain were the sources of the acute and convalescent COVID-19 samples. Sources were T cells, B-cell-depleted T cells, or PBMCs; the material itself was cDNA or gDNA.

Per the original methods: For nucleated cells, counts were estimated from reference gene primer amplification. The assay was immunoSEQ multiplex PCR, and TCRdb's table has in-frame clones only and misses some. V and J calls and clone size come straight from that table; D and trimming were deduced from the DNA. The data show under 55,000 clones, 80% seen once. This clone has a handful of counts. Trimming cost V 4 bases and J 4 bases; bases outside gene matches: 2. Germline V lookup: CDR1 SGHAT, CDR2 FQNNGV. This CDR3 contains 15 residues. The rearrangement joins TRBV11-2 to TRBJ2-2, with TRBD1 matching 11 bases. The sample consisted of peripheral blood. This sequence originates from a man between 65 and 85 years old with acute or convalescent COVID-19. The CDR3 spells CASSSGQGVTGELFF. The CDR3 nucleotides read TGTGCCAGCAGCTCGGGACAGGGGGTCACCGGGGAGCTGTTTTTT.